These 27 T cell receptor beta chains came from one sample sequenced in a study of blood T cell repertoires in COVID-19 (TCRdb year 2020). The library was made by the immunoSEQ multiplex PCR assay. Drawn from immuneACCESS, this table holds only the in-frame rearrangements with V and J called that TCRdb kept. Clones are partly lost; checked studies trace under half to an unresolved V gene and leave the rest unexplained. Present in this sample are about 210,000 clones, around nine tenths of which were seen just once. The top ten constitute around 1.4% of the sample. The sequenced material came from peripheral blood. Receptors originate from a young man with active or convalescent COVID-19.

The rearrangement joins TRBV11-1 to TRBJ1-1; tentatively, D is TRBD1 (5 bases). The ends were cut back, 5 bases at V and 6 bases at J, with 16 bases in the middle. The CDR3 length is 14 residues. CDR1 is SGHAT, CDR2 FQDESV, per germline (reference sequence). The CDR3 DNA reads TGTGCCAGCAGCCTACGACAGAAATCACCTGAAGCTTTCTTT. This translates into CASSLRQKSPEAFF.

This rearrangement joins TRBV27 to TRBJ2-1; the match to TRBD2 covers 10 bases. Germline V CDR1 and CDR2: MNHEY, SMNVEV (reference sequence). The CDR3 covers 18 residues. The V segment lost 3 bases and the J segment 5 bases; nucleotides outside the gene matches: 13. CDR3 in amino acids: CASSFRIPGLADDNEQFF. CDR3 bases: TGTGCCAGCAGTTTTCGTATCCCCGGACTAGCGGATGACAATGAGCAGTTCTTC.

The J gene is TRBJ2-4, the V gene TRBV14, with D perhaps TRBD2 (6 bases). Trimming took off 3 bases at V and 8 bases at J, with 11 bases between the two ends. This CDR3 is 13 amino acids long. Germline values: CDR1 SGHDN, CDR2 FVKESK. CDR3 coding DNA: TGTGCCAGCAGCCAGCGGGAACGGCACATTCAGTACTTC. Amino acid sequence: CASSQRERHIQYF.

The chain uses TRBV5-1 and TRBJ2-3; 10 bases are a match to TRBD2. With V trimmed by 4 bases and J by 6 bases, 5 bases remained unmatched. Per the germline V gene, CDR1 is SGHRS and CDR2 is YFSETQ. The CDR3 has 14 amino acids. CDR3 region: CASSTSGMTDTQYF. CDR3 DNA: TGCGCCAGCAGCACTAGCGGGATGACCGATACGCAGTATTTT.

The genes are TRBV28 and TRBJ1-5; D is uncertain. CDR1 and CDR2 (germline): MDHEN, SYDVKM. Trimming removed 4 bases from V and 5 bases from J, with 6 bases in between. The CDR3 length is 12 residues. CDR3 DNA: TGTGCCAGCAGTTGGGCCTATCAGCCCCAGCATTTT. Its translation is CASSWAYQPQHF.

This sequence joins TRBV6-2 or TRBV6-3 and TRBJ2-3; D is undetermined. This CDR3 is built from 13 residues. Germline CDR1 is MNHEY and CDR2 is SVGEGT. V lost 1 base to trimming and J lost 5 bases, with 7 bases between them. CDR3 amino acids: CASSYFVVDTQYF. For the CDR3, the DNA is TGTGCCAGCAGTTACTTTGTCGTAGATACGCAGTATTTT.

This chain joins TRBV19 and TRBJ1-2, with 8 bases aligning to TRBD1. The CDR3 runs to 16 residues. Germline V gene data show CDR1 as LNHDA and CDR2 as SQIVND (reference sequence). V dropped 4 bases and J dropped 4; count of bases not matched to a gene: 11. The CDR3 spells CASSTSRTGRGYGYTF. CDR3 sequence (DNA): TGTGCCAGTAGTACGTCCAGGACAGGGCGGGGCTATGGCTACACCTTC.

Here the CDR3 reads CASSPGQATTQYF. CDR3 coding DNA: TGTGCCAGCAGCCCAGGACAGGCTACGACCCAGTACTTC. V and J are TRBV7-2 and TRBJ2-5, with 7 bases identical to TRBD1. CDR3 length: 13 amino acids. Germline V gene lookup returns CDR1 SGHTA and CDR2 FQGNSA. V trimming: 5 bases; J trimming: 7 bases; junction bases outside the gene matches: 7. Based on the CDR3 plus reference TRBV7-2 and TRBJ2-5, the full variable domain is GAGVSQSPSNKVTEKGKDVELRCDPISGHTALYWYRQSLGQGLEFLIYFQGNSAPDKSGLPSDRFSAERTGGSVSTLTIQRTQQEDSAVYLCASSPGQATTQYFGPGTRLLVL.

This rearrangement joins TRBV29-1 to TRBJ1-1; TRBD1 matches at 7 bases. V gave up 7 bases and J gave up 3 bases; unmatched junction bases: 5. CDR3 length: 12 residues. Germline V CDR1 and CDR2: SQVTM, ANQGSEA. The CDR3 DNA reads TGCAGCGCCAGGGGGATGGACACTGAAGCTTTCTTT. This sequence encodes CSARGMDTEAFF.

This chain uses TRBV27 with TRBJ2-1; 7 bases agree with TRBD2. J was trimmed by 0 bases and V by 7 bases; bases with no gene match: 6. CDR3 length: 15 amino acids. In germline, CDR1 is MNHEY, CDR2 SMNVEV (reference sequence). As DNA, the CDR3 is TGTGCCAGCATGTGGGGGGGAAGCTCCTACAATGAGCAGTTCTTC. Translated, it gives CASMWGGSSYNEQFF.

The chain uses TRBV6-9 and TRBJ1-5, with 10 bases fitting TRBD1. The CDR3 loop spans 16 amino acids. With 0 bases clipped from V and 5 bases from J, the junction kept 4 bases outside the gene matches. The germline V gene has CDR1 MNHGY and CDR2 SVAAGI. The CDR3 loop is CASSYSGQGYYQPQHF. The CDR3 DNA reads as TGTGCCAGCAGTTATTCGGGACAGGGGTATTATCAGCCCCAGCATTTT.

The chain employs TRBV11-2 and TRBJ2-2; 9 nucleotides line up with TRBD1. This CDR3 spans 16 amino acids. The J segment lost 7 bases and the V segment lost 5 bases, leaving 11 bases of the junction unmatched. In germline, CDR1 is SGHAT, CDR2 FQNNGV. CDR3 nucleotide sequence: TGTGCCAGCAGCCCCCGCCGGGACAGGGCGGGCGGGGAGCTGTTTTTT. It yields the protein CASSPRRDRAGGELFF. Drawing the rest from reference TRBV11-2 and TRBJ2-2, the complete variable domain is EAGVAQSPRYKIIEKRQSVAFWCNPISGHATLYWYQQILGQGPKLLIQFQNNGVVDDSQLPKDRFSAERLKGVDSTLKIQPAKLEDSAVYLCASSPRRDRAGGELFFGEGSRLTVL.

This chain connects TRBV13 to TRBJ1-2; no firm D call. This CDR3 has 12 amino acids. Trimming stripped 5 bases from V and 2 bases from J, with 6 bases between. Germline assignment: CDR1 PRHDT and CDR2 FYEKMQ (reference sequence). CDR3 DNA sequence: TGTGCCAGCAGCCTGGGCAACTATGGCTACACCTTC. It translates to CASSLGNYGYTF.

The chain has TRBV28 and TRBJ1-6; unclear D gene. V was shortened by 6 bases and J by 6 bases, with 12 bases between the two germline ends. There are 14 residues in the CDR3. Per germline, CDR1 MDHEN and CDR2 SYDVKM. In DNA form, the CDR3 reads TGTGCCAGCAGGCCCTCAGGAGGTAATTCACCCCTCCACTTT. This translates into CASRPSGGNSPLHF.

The chain carries TRBV3-1 (or the pseudogene TRBV3-2) and TRBJ1-4; 10 bases agree with TRBD1. The CDR3 runs to 15 residues. Germline CDR1 and CDR2: LGHDT and YNNKEL (reference sequence). V shed 4 bases and J 6 bases; nucleotides not matched to a gene: 5. This CDR3 reads CASSPGQGPYEKLFF. The CDR3, as DNA: TGTGCCAGCAGCCCGGGACAGGGGCCGTATGAAAAACTGTTTTTT.

V usage is TRBV4-2 and J usage is TRBJ2-1, with a weak D call TRBD2 (6 bases). The CDR3 has 17 residues. V was cut by 0 bases and J by 6 bases, with 18 bases left in between. Germline lookup yields CDR1 LGHNA and CDR2 YNFKEQ. DNA for the CDR3: TGTGCCAGCAGCCAAGATCGAAGTGGCGGGAAACCCAATGAGCAGTTCTTC. Translation: CASSQDRSGGKPNEQFF.

This chain's CDR3 is CASSLPGLVGEQFF. In DNA, the CDR3 is TGTGCCAGCAGCTTGCCGGGACTAGTCGGTGAGCAGTTCTTC. The chain has TRBV7-3 and TRBJ2-1; 8 bases line up with TRBD2. The V segment lost 3 bases and the J segment 9 bases; nucleotides outside the gene matches: 7. CDR1 is SGHTA and CDR2 is FQGTGA in the germline V gene. CDR3 size: 14 residues. The full variable domain, its missing parts supplied by reference TRBV7-3 and TRBJ2-1, is GAGVSQTPSNKVTEKGKYVELRCDPISGHTALYWYRQSLGQGPEFLIYFQGTGAADDSGLPNDRFFAVRPEGSVSTLKIQRTERGDSAVYLCASSLPGLVGEQFFGPGTRLTVL.

This chain connects TRBV14 to TRBJ2-7; D is possibly TRBD2 (6 bases). The ends were cut back, 1 base at V and 3 bases at J, with 16 bases in the middle. Germline CDR1 is SGHDN and CDR2 is FVKESK. The CDR3 runs 16 residues. CDR3 sequence reads: CASSQGGTRTVYEQYF. The CDR3 DNA reads TGTGCCAGCAGCCAAGGCGGGACCAGGACGGTCTACGAGCAGTACTTC.

This clone has just a few counts. The CDR3 sequence is CAISEGQGSQETQYF. The CDR3 region has the DNA TGTGCCATCAGCGAAGGACAGGGGTCACAAGAGACCCAGTACTTC. The J gene is TRBJ2-5, the V gene TRBV10-3, with TRBD1 identical over 9 bases. The CDR3 is 15 amino acids. The trim removed 6 bases at V and 2 bases at J, leaving 7 bases unmatched. CDR1 ENHRY and CDR2 SYGVKD come from the germline V gene.

The chain recombines TRBV27 with TRBJ2-7, with TRBD2 matching over 8 bases. The V gene's germline CDR1 is MNHEY and CDR2 SMNVEV (reference sequence). The V and J ends lost 2 bases and 2 bases, in that order; junction bases with no gene match: 2. CDR3 size: 14 residues. In nucleotides, the CDR3 is TGTGCCAGCAGTTTAGGGCGGGGGGCCTACGAGCAGTACTTC. Protein: CASSLGRGAYEQYF.

This clone appeared a single time. This chain uses TRBV19 with TRBJ1-5; TRBD1 matches at 7 bases. The junction had 6 bases not matched to a gene; V was cut back by 6 bases and J by 7 bases. Germline V CDR1 and CDR2: LNHDA, SQIVND (reference sequence). The CDR3 loop spans 13 amino acids. The CDR3 DNA sequence: TGTGCCAGTAGGCTCCACAGGGGCCAGCCCCAGCATTTT. Amino acid sequence: CASRLHRGQPQHF.

The rearrangement joins TRBV3-1 (or the pseudogene TRBV3-2) to TRBJ2-3, with 11 positions matching TRBD2. CDR1 is LGHDT, CDR2 YNNKEL, per germline (reference sequence). V lost 1 base, J lost 3 bases, and 0 bases stayed unmatched. The CDR3 covers 15 residues. CDR3 amino acids: CASSQGTSGTDTQYF. The CDR3 region has the DNA TGTGCCAGCAGCCAAGGGACTAGCGGGACAGATACGCAGTATTTT.

The chain joins TRBV27 to TRBJ2-4; maybe TRBD1 (6 bases). Deletions cut 2 bases from V and 8 bases from J, with 13 bases between. Per germline, CDR1 MNHEY and CDR2 SMNVEV (reference sequence). This CDR3 has 14 amino acids. CDR3 nucleotides: TGTGCCAGCAGTTTAAATGGGGGCCTAGACATTCAGTACTTC. Translating it yields CASSLNGGLDIQYF.

V usage is TRBV5-4 and J usage is TRBJ2-3; 10 positions match TRBD1. Germline V gene sequence: CDR1 SGHNT, CDR2 YYREEE (reference sequence). This CDR3 contains 15 residues. Germline trimming cut 4 bases from V and 3 bases from J; bases unmatched to any gene: 5. The CDR3 DNA follows: TGTGCCAGCAGCCCGGACAGGGGGAGGACAGATACGCAGTATTTT. Protein: CASSPDRGRTDTQYF.

The V call is TRBV28, the J call TRBJ1-5; weak D call: TRBD1 (6 bases). The V gene lost 4 bases and the J gene lost 0 bases, with 22 bases spanning the gap. Germline V lookup: CDR1 MDHEN, CDR2 SYDVKM. The CDR3 sequence is 19 residues long. The CDR3 region has the DNA TGTGCCAGCAGTTCCCCTGGACAGCTACACCCTTATAGCAATCAGCCCCAGCATTTT. Translated, it gives CASSSPGQLHPYSNQPQHF. The variable domain in full, with the rest retrieved from reference TRBV28 and TRBJ1-5, is DVKVTQSSRYLVKRTGEKVFLECVQDMDHENMFWYRQDPGLGLRLIYFSYDVKMKEKGDIPEGYSVSREKKERFSLILESASTNQTSMYLCASSSPGQLHPYSNQPQHFGDGTRLSIL.

The gene calls are TRBV6-1 and TRBJ2-7, with a weak D call TRBD2 (5 bases). V was cut by 5 bases and J by 3 bases, with 17 bases left in between. This CDR3 has 15 residues. Germline V CDR1 and CDR2: MNHNS, SASEGT. This CDR3 is CASSWNLPSLYEQYF. The DNA for the CDR3 is TGTGCCAGCAGTTGGAATCTTCCTAGCCTCTACGAGCAGTACTTC.

This rearrangement joins TRBV10-3 to TRBJ2-7, with TRBD1 matching 7 bases. This CDR3 region has 14 residues. V gave up 2 bases and J gave up 6 bases; unmatched junction bases: 7. Germline V gene data show CDR1 as ENHRY and CDR2 as SYGVKD. The CDR3 DNA reads TGTGCCATCAGTGAGGGGACAGAGCCCCGCGAGCAGTACTTC. As protein: CAISEGTEPREQYF.